This T cell receptor beta chain was recorded in a study of regulatory T cells in long-lasting Graves disease. This clonotype was observed many times. Antigen unknown. Time point defined: persistent/refractory GD, antithyroid drugs over 5 years with positive TRAb. The TCR library was made from RNA extracted from PBMCs. In building TCR beta libraries, iRepertoire HTBI primers were used together with Arm-PCR of CDR3 regions. Via MiXCR, TCRdb re-called the multiplex PCR reads, giving one row per CDR3 protein. The data show 400,000 or so distinct CDR3 sequences, roughly 20% seen once. The CDR3 extends over 14 amino acids. Per germline, CDR1 SNHLY and CDR2 FYNNEI. The V end lost 2 bases, the J end lost 6 bases, and 11 bases lay between the germline ends. Findings and caveats of the study: The analysis examined peripheral blood only and excluded thyroid tissue. Persistent Graves' patients showed reduced TCR diversity versus newly diagnosed patients.

Source: peripheral blood mononuclear cells (PBMCs), taken when the disease was refractory, from a patient treated with antithyroid drugs. The chain joins TRBV2 to TRBJ1-5; D unresolved. The TCR originated in a female donor with Graves disease. The CDR3 nucleotides are TGTGCCAGCAGTGAATGGGGAGGAAGTCAGCCCCAGCATTTT. This encodes CASSEWGGSQPQHF.